The 18 T cell receptor beta chains given below trace back to one sample, sequenced in a study of T-cell reconstitution after alpha-beta-depleted transplantation in children. Unique molecular identifiers tagged the TCRbeta library. A single record per CDR3 protein comes from TCRdb applying MiXCR to the PCR reads. The sample comprises 250,000 or so distinct CDR3 sequences, just under 8.5% of which are singletons, and 6.3% rests with the top ten. The sample consisted of PBMCs, mostly from graft donor cells, taken 180 days after TCRalphabeta/CD19-depleted stem cell transplant. The receptor set was obtained from a male patient younger than 18 who had a stem cell transplant for acute lymphoblastic leukemia, so the T cells may come from the graft donor.

This clonotype was found many times. The chain joins TRBV29-1 to TRBJ1-1, with 8 bases aligning to TRBD1. J lost 3 bases, V lost 3 bases, and 6 bases had no gene match. This CDR3 contains 14 residues. Looked up from germline, CDR1 is SQVTM and CDR2 is ANQGSEA. The CDR3 DNA follows: TGCAGCGTTGAGGCACAGGGGGTAGACACTGAAGCTTTCTTT. Amino acids: CSVEAQGVDTEAFF.

A few counts support this clonotype. Just one base apart from a much larger clone, this may be a read error. V usage is TRBV12-3 or TRBV12-4 and J usage is TRBJ2-7; the match to TRBD2 covers 9 bases. The CDR3 covers 13 residues. The trim removed 8 bases at V and 6 bases at J, leaving 8 bases unmatched. The CDR3 region is CASADSGRGEQYF. CDR3 nucleotides: TGTGCCAGCGCCGATAGCGGGAGAGGCGAGCAGTACTTC.

This rearrangement joins TRBV28 to TRBJ2-1; 9 nucleotides align to TRBD2. The CDR3 extends over 18 amino acids. V shed 10 bases, J shed 0 bases, and the junction held 16 bases outside the gene matches. The V gene's germline CDR1 is MDHEN and CDR2 SYDVKM. CDR3 sequence (DNA): TGTGCCATCGGCCCGGGGCGGGGGGGGCCGGGCTCCTACAATGAGCAGTTCTTC. It is translated as CAIGPGRGGPGSYNEQFF.

This clonotype was seen at least ten times. The V call is TRBV7-9, the J call TRBJ2-1, with 10 positions matching TRBD2. CDR3 length: 14 amino acids. Germline assignment: CDR1 SEHNR and CDR2 FQNEAQ (reference sequence). The V and J ends lost 6 bases and 3 bases, in that order; junction bases with no gene match: 2. In DNA, the CDR3 is TGTGCCAGCAGAGCTAGCGGGAGCTACAATGAGCAGTTCTTC. Protein product: CASRASGSYNEQFF.

This clonotype was detected many times. V gene TRBV29-1 combines with J gene TRBJ2-7; tentatively, D is TRBD1 (5 bases). From germline, CDR1 is SQVTM and CDR2 ANQGSEA. Trimming removed 4 bases from V and 4 bases from J, with 14 bases in between. The CDR3 covers 13 residues. The CDR3 DNA reads TGCAGCGTTGCGACAGTTTCCACTTACGAGCAGTACTTC. Translated, it gives CSVATVSTYEQYF.

This clonotype was found many times. DNA for the CDR3: TGCGCCAGCAGCTACGGACAGGCTCACGAAAAACTGTTTTTT. Encoded protein: CASSYGQAHEKLFF. The V and J genes are TRBV5-1 and TRBJ1-4, with 7 bases that match TRBD1. The V gene's germline CDR1 is SGHRS and CDR2 YFSETQ. V lost 3 bases and J lost 8; bases outside the gene matches: 7. CDR3 length: 14 residues.

In its sample, this clonotype was seen many times. The V call is TRBV7-8, the J call TRBJ2-1; D perhaps matches TRBD2 (5 bases). Trimming removed 4 bases at V and 0 bases at J, with 13 bases between. CDR3 size: 16 residues. CDR1 is SGHVS, CDR2 FQNEAQ, per germline. Here the CDR3 DNA reads TGTGCCAGCAGCTCTCTGGACTGGCGCTCCTACAATGAGCAGTTCTTC. Its translation: CASSSLDWRSYNEQFF. Variable domain in full (rest from reference TRBV7-8 and TRBJ2-1): GAGVSQSPRYKVAKRGQDVALRCDPISGHVSLFWYQQALGQGPEFLTYFQNEAQLDKSGLPSDRFFAERPEGSVSTLKIQRTQQEDSAVYLCASSSLDWRSYNEQFFGPGTRLTVL.

This clonotype occurred many times. J is TRBJ2-7 and V is TRBV3-1, with 11 bases identical to TRBD1. J lost 7 bases, V lost 8 bases, and 4 bases had no gene match. From germline, CDR1 is LGHDT and CDR2 YNNKEL (reference sequence). The CDR3 consists of 12 residues. CDR3 region: CASGQGAGEQYF. CDR3 nucleotide sequence: TGTGCCAGCGGACAGGGGGCAGGGGAGCAGTACTTC.

There are many counts of this clonotype. The chain joins TRBV20-1 to TRBJ2-7; 9 bases are shared with TRBD2. J was trimmed by 3 bases and V by 6 bases; bases with no gene match: 9. Germline CDR1 reads DFQATT; CDR2 reads SNEGSKA (reference sequence). CDR3 size: 14 residues. The CDR3 reads CSATPGLAFYEQYF. CDR3 DNA sequence: TGCAGTGCCACTCCGGGACTAGCCTTCTACGAGCAGTACTTC.

In this sample, this clonotype turned up many times. The rearrangement uses TRBV5-1 and TRBJ1-1, with D tentatively TRBD1 (6 bases). The V end was cut by 6 bases, the J end by 0 bases, with 18 bases between. The CDR3 spans 16 residues. CDR1 and CDR2 (germline): SGHRS, YFSETQ. The CDR3 region is CASTIRGEGVNTEAFF. The CDR3 DNA is TGCGCCAGCACCATCCGCGGTGAGGGGGTGAACACTGAAGCTTTCTTT.

This clonotype was detected many times. The CDR3 DNA reads TGCGCCAGCAGCCCAAGCGGAAGGTGGGGCCAAGAGACCCAGTACTTC. Encoded protein: CASSPSGRWGQETQYF. The V and J genes are TRBV5-1 and TRBJ2-5, with D maybe TRBD2 (5 bases). The CDR3 length is 16 residues. Trimming removed 4 bases from V and 1 base from J, with 17 bases in between. Germline V gene lookup returns CDR1 SGHRS and CDR2 YFSETQ.

This clonotype was seen many times. The CDR3 reads CSVVGNDEQFF. CDR3 DNA: TGCAGCGTTGTTGGGAATGATGAGCAGTTCTTC. V usage is TRBV29-1 and J usage is TRBJ2-1, with D hard to call. From germline, CDR1 is SQVTM and CDR2 ANQGSEA. The CDR3 has 11 amino acids. With 4 bases removed from V and 8 bases from J, the gap between germline ends came to 9 bases.

In its sample, this clonotype was seen many times. The chain recombines TRBV24-1 with TRBJ2-5; 7 bases are a match to TRBD2. V was pared by 3 bases and J by 1 base, with 4 bases of the junction left unmatched. CDR3 length: 15 amino acids. Per the germline V gene, CDR1 is KGHDR and CDR2 is SFDVKD. This chain's CDR3 is CATSDPGRGQETQYF. Written as DNA, the CDR3 is TGTGCCACCAGTGATCCAGGGAGGGGCCAAGAGACCCAGTACTTC.

The genes are TRBV20-1 and TRBJ2-7, with D perhaps matching TRBD2 (6 bases). Germline V lookup: CDR1 DFQATT, CDR2 SNEGSKA (reference sequence). V was trimmed by 5 bases and J by 2 bases, leaving 22 bases between them. The CDR3 consists of 16 residues. CDR3 sequence reads: CSAGPGLLGTPYEQYF. For the CDR3, the DNA is TGCAGTGCTGGACCAGGACTCCTCGGGACTCCCTACGAGCAGTACTTC.

This clonotype was seen repeatedly, ten times or more. The chain carries TRBV10-3 and TRBJ1-2; D gene unclear. The ends were cut back, 3 bases at V and 0 bases at J, with 5 bases in the middle. CDR1 is ENHRY, CDR2 SYGVKD, per germline. There are 13 residues in the CDR3. The DNA for the CDR3 is TGTGCCATCAGTGACAGCTCTAACTATGGCTACACCTTC. It yields the protein CAISDSSNYGYTF.

This clonotype was observed at least ten times. The genes are TRBV5-1 and TRBJ2-7; no reliable D call. Deletions cut 7 bases from V and 0 bases from J, with 11 bases between. The CDR3 has 13 amino acids. Germline loops: CDR1 SGHRS, CDR2 YFSETQ. The CDR3: CASSEGVSYEQYF. Written as DNA, the CDR3 is TGCGCCAGCTCTGAAGGAGTCTCCTACGAGCAGTACTTC.

This clonotype was picked up many times. The chain has TRBV2 and TRBJ2-3, with D tentatively TRBD2 (5 bases). The V gene's germline CDR1 is SNHLY and CDR2 FYNNEI. The length of the CDR3 is 17 residues. V was clipped by 3 bases and J by 2 bases, with 18 bases between them. CDR3 nucleotide sequence: TGTGCCAGCAGTGATCGTTATAGGACTTTCTTCACAGATACGCAGTATTTT. This translates into CASSDRYRTFFTDTQYF.

This clonotype was observed many times. In DNA, the CDR3 is TGTGCCAGCTCCGCCGGACAGGGCGACGAGCAGTACTTC. Residues: CASSAGQGDEQYF. J is TRBJ2-7 and V is TRBV18; 8 positions match TRBD1. V was clipped by 6 bases and J by 5 bases; unmatched bases: 6. The CDR3 loop spans 13 amino acids. CDR1 and CDR2 from the germline V gene are KGHSH and LQKENI.